The rows below give T cell receptor beta chains drawn from one sample of a study of cytomegalovirus exposure and HLA in healthy donors. Sequenced by immunoSEQ multiplex PCR; TCRdb stores in-frame clones only, minus some. The sample contains about 140,000 clones, roughly four fifths of which appear only once. The sequencing input was PBMCs. These receptors all come from a young man in good health and CMV-seronegative. Each CDR3 is given with its conserved first and last residue. A D gene is named only where the DNA matches it firmly. Clone size is not always given. Where it is, it says once, few, many or a class for expanded clones.

v_call	j_call	clone_size	d_call	cdr3_nt	cdr3_aa
TRBV4-1	TRBJ2-5	.	TRBD2	TGCGCCAGCAGCCGGGGGGTAGCGGGGGGGACCAAAGAGACCCAGTACTTC	CASSRGVAGGTKETQYF
TRBV6-4	TRBJ2-1	.	.	TGTGCCAGCAGTGACCTTCCTAGAAGTGAGCAGTTCTTC	CASSDLPRSEQFF
TRBV6-5	TRBJ2-3	.	TRBD2	TGTGCCAGCAGTCTAGCGGGAGGTGGCGGTACGCAGTATTTT	CASSLAGGGGTQYF
TRBV5-1	TRBJ2-1	.	TRBD1	TGCGCCAGCAGCTCGGGACAGGGGGCAATTGAGCAGTTCTTC	CASSSGQGAIEQFF
TRBV2	TRBJ1-2	.	TRBD1	TGTGCCAGCAGGCCTCCGGGACAGGACTATGGCTACACCTTC	CASRPPGQDYGYTF
TRBV2	TRBJ2-3	.	TRBD2	TGTGCAGGGGTGGGAGGGCGAACAGATACGCAGTATTTT	CAGVGGRTDTQYF
TRBV5-1	TRBJ2-2	.	.	TGCGCCAGCAGCTTGGTCGGTGCCGGAGGCGGGGAGCTGTTTTTT	CASSLVGAGGGELFF
TRBV7-9	TRBJ2-5	once	TRBD1	TGTGCCAGCAGCATAAGACAGGGGGCGTCTCAAGAGACCCAGTACTTC	CASSIRQGASQETQYF
TRBV14	TRBJ1-5	.	.	TGTGCCAGCAGCCCCCGGAGGGAGAATCAGCCCCAGCATTTT	CASSPRRENQPQHF
TRBV27	TRBJ2-2	once	.	TGTGCCAGCAGGCCAGACCACAGCGGGACCGGGGAGCTGTTTTTT	CASRPDHSGTGELFF
TRBV27	TRBJ1-1	.	TRBD1	TGTGCCAGCAGTCGGGACAGGGCGAACACTGAAGCTTTCTTT	CASSRDRANTEAFF
TRBV6-6	TRBJ2-7	.	.	TGTGCCAGCAGTTACCGCAGGGGGGTCCACGAGCAGTACTTC	CASSYRRGVHEQYF
TRBV11-2	TRBJ2-1	.	TRBD2	TGTGCCAGCGGAGGTACTAGCGGGAGAGGAAGGGATGTGAATGAGCAGTTCTTC	CASGGTSGRGRDVNEQFF
TRBV9	TRBJ2-2	.	TRBD2	TGTGCCAGCAGCGTAGATGGTAGCGGGAGATTCGGGGAGCTGTTTTTT	CASSVDGSGRFGELFF
TRBV21-1	TRBJ2-7	.	.	TGTGCCAGCAGCAAATCGAATCTCCGTAGCTCCTACGAGCAGTACTTC	CASSKSNLRSSYEQYF
TRBV7-9	TRBJ2-2	.	.	TGTGCCAGCAGCTTAGCGCAGGGAAGGGCCGGGGAGCTGTTTTTT	CASSLAQGRAGELFF
TRBV5-1	TRBJ2-5	.	TRBD2	TGCGCCAGCAGCTTGCCTCTGGGGCTAGCGGGAGGGCCGTTGGAGACCCAGTACTTC	CASSLPLGLAGGPLETQYF
TRBV7-9	TRBJ2-7	.	TRBD2	TGTGCCAGCAGCGAGGGACTAGCGAGCTACGAGCAGTACTTC	CASSEGLASYEQYF
TRBV25-1	TRBJ1-2	.	.	TGTGCCAGCAACCCCGGGACTTTTAACTATGGCTACACCTTC	CASNPGTFNYGYTF
TRBV5-1	TRBJ2-5	.	.	TGCGCCAGCAGCTCCGGGACAAACCAAGAGACCCAGTACTTC	CASSSGTNQETQYF
TRBV5-4	TRBJ1-1	.	TRBD1	TGTGCCAGCAGCTTGGGACAGGGGGCCGTTTCGGGGGCTTTCTTT	CASSLGQGAVSGAFF
TRBV7-6	TRBJ2-7	.	TRBD2	TGTGCCAGCAGCTTGGGGGGCGGGGGGACCGAGCAGTACTTC	CASSLGGGGTEQYF
TRBV6-6	TRBJ2-1	once	TRBD2	TGTGCCAGCAGTTACGCCCTAAGCGGGAGGGACAATGAGCAGTTCTTC	CASSYALSGRDNEQFF
TRBV10-3	TRBJ2-1	.	TRBD1	TGTGCCATCAGCGACGTGGGGGGACAGGGGGCGAATGAGCAGTTCTTC	CAISDVGGQGANEQFF
TRBV19	TRBJ2-7	.	TRBD1	TGTGCCAGTAGTCCACGGACAGGGGGGCACGAGCAGTACTTC	CASSPRTGGHEQYF
TRBV7-8	TRBJ2-7	.	TRBD2	TGTGCCAGCAGCTTAGTGCGAGCGGGAGAGGGGGAGCAGTACTTC	CASSLVRAGEGEQYF
TRBV27	TRBJ1-1	.	.	TGTGCCAGCAGACCGGACAGGAACACTGAAGCTTTCTTT	CASRPDRNTEAFF
TRBV7-2	TRBJ1-5	.	TRBD1	TGTGCCAGCAGCCTCGACAGGGGTAGGAGCAATCAGCCCCAGCATTTT	CASSLDRGRSNQPQHF
TRBV6-5	TRBJ1-2	.	.	TGTGCCAGCGGGTGGGGCAACATGGACTATGGCTACACCTTC	CASGWGNMDYGYTF
TRBV5-1	TRBJ2-3	.	.	TGCGCCAGCAGCTTACGGCAGGGGTCGCCTACGCAGTATTTT	CASSLRQGSPTQYF
TRBV7-9	TRBJ1-2	.	TRBD1	TGTGCCAGCAGCCCTCATCTTGGGACAGCCATCTTCTTAGACTATGGCTACACCTTC	CASSPHLGTAIFLDYGYTF
TRBV11-2	TRBJ2-3	.	TRBD2	TGTGCCAGCAGCTCGGGAAGGACTAGCGGAATTGATACGCAGTATTTT	CASSSGRTSGIDTQYF
TRBV14	TRBJ2-2	.	.	TGTGCCAGCAGCCAAGCGTGGGGGGTTGACACCGGGGAGCTGTTTTTT	CASSQAWGVDTGELFF
TRBV6-4	TRBJ2-3	.	.	TGTGCCATACCCGGGACTCCGCAGTATTTT	CAIPGTPQYF
TRBV14	TRBJ2-7	.	.	TGTGCCAGCAGCCAGGGGGCCATCTACGAGCAGTACTTC	CASSQGAIYEQYF
TRBV7-9	TRBJ2-7	.	TRBD1	TGTGCCAGCAGCTCTTCACCGGGACAGAGATCCTACGAGCAGTACTTC	CASSSSPGQRSYEQYF
TRBV5-1	TRBJ2-1	.	TRBD2	TGCGCCAGCAGTTTAGGACTAGCGGAGCCGGGGGAGCAGTTCTTC	CASSLGLAEPGEQFF
TRBV29-1	TRBJ2-3	.	.	TGCAGCGTTGAAGCTTTCCCAGATACGCAGTATTTT	CSVEAFPDTQYF
TRBV12-2	TRBJ2-3	.	.	TGTGCAAGTCGCTTAGACGTACGGCGGTTCAACAGGGTAGGGACAGATACGCAGTATTTT	CASRLDVRRFNRVGTDTQYF
TRBV6-1	TRBJ2-7	.	.	TGTGCCAGCGGAGGGGACAGTAGCTCCTACGAGCAGTACTTC	CASGGDSSSYEQYF
TRBV9	TRBJ1-3	once	.	TGTGCCAGCAGCGTAGAGCCCACAGGGAGCTCTGGAAACACCATATATTTT	CASSVEPTGSSGNTIYF
TRBV18	TRBJ2-3	.	TRBD2	TGTGCCAGCTCACCACCGGCGGGAGGGTCGGCAGATACGCAGTATTTT	CASSPPAGGSADTQYF
TRBV10-1	TRBJ1-3	.	.	TGCGCCAGCAGTGAGTCCGGAGGGACCATATATTTT	CASSESGGTIYF
TRBV28	TRBJ1-5	.	.	TGTGCCAGCAGTTTAATTGTGGACAGCAACGTTTATAGCAATCAGCCCCAGCATTTT	CASSLIVDSNVYSNQPQHF
TRBV6-5	TRBJ1-4	.	.	TGTGCCAGCAGTTACTCGTGGAGGGGCACTAATGAAAAACTGTTTTTT	CASSYSWRGTNEKLFF
TRBV30	TRBJ1-5	.	.	TGTGCCTGGAGTGGGGGCCGAAATCAGCCCCAGCATTTT	CAWSGGRNQPQHF
TRBV14	TRBJ2-1	.	TRBD2	TGTGCCAGCAGCCGTTCCGGGACTAGCTATGAGCAGTTCTTC	CASSRSGTSYEQFF
TRBV10-1	TRBJ2-7	.	TRBD1	TGCGCCACCTCGGGGACAGGGGTTCCCTACGAGCAGTACTTC	CATSGTGVPYEQYF
TRBV2	TRBJ2-2	.	.	TGTGCCAGCACCCCTGAAAGTCAAGGTGACAGGGAGCTGTTTTTT	CASTPESQGDRELFF
TRBV28	TRBJ2-4	.	.	TGTGCCAGCATTTCAGGGTCTACCAAAAACATTCAGTACTTC	CASISGSTKNIQYF